This T cell receptor (beta chain) was sequenced during a study of TIL therapy for anti-PD-1-resistant metastatic lung cancer (dated by TCRdb to the early 2020s). A note on the overall study: Tumors were collected before any PD-1/PD-L1 blockade, after which patients were given nivolumab, and patients who progressed were given lymphodepletion, an infusion of expanded TIL and IL-2. Enrolled patients had a median age of around 56 years (range 38-75) and a median tumor PD-L1 proportion score of less than 7%. T cell receptor beta sequencing of tumor and peripheral blood was used to follow clonotypes across the tumor, the expanded TIL product and serial blood samples. Most of the cohort had lung adenocarcinoma, including a handful of EGFR-mutant tumors and two ALK-rearranged tumors, and half of the patients were either current or former smokers. A median non-synonymous tumor mutation burden of under 1.9 mutations per megabase was determined across the cohort by whole-exome sequencing. The research as a whole found: Because the cohort was highly selected, with more treatment-naive, never-smoker and oncogene-addicted patients than is typical, generalizability is limited. The baseline peripheral repertoire was partially replaced by infused TIL clonotypes, which then decayed over months, and no apparent association between persistence and response was found. The study protocol defined all tumor marker inferences as exploratory.

Concerning this clone: What antigen it recognizes has not been identified. An end of the junction differs from the germline gene, which may be a read error.

This sample's time point label indicates: pre-treatment sample, taken before nivolumab and TIL therapy. A phase I trial run at two centers enrolled adults with stage 4 NSCLC between 2017 and January 2020. Samples came from a single-arm, open-label phase I trial of tumor-infiltrating lymphocyte therapy with nivolumab in advanced non-small cell lung cancer. Mononuclear cells from blood collected in EDTA tubes were isolated on a Ficoll gradient and snap-frozen as pellets, and DNA was then extracted using a Qiagen mini-prep kit. TCR beta CDR3 regions were amplified from genomic DNA with the immunoSEQ v3 hsTCRB kit using bias-controlled multiplex PCR. An Illumina NextSeq 500 was used to sequence the TCR libraries, reaching some 2 million read pairs at survey level or about 4.5-6.5 million at deep level. Under the source paper's analysis protocol: V, D and J genes were assigned, non-productive sequences were removed, and clonality was reported by immunoSEQ Analyzer software. Repertoires of infused TIL and blood were compared using productive Simpson clonality and the Morisita overlap index of productive TRB rearrangements. Absolute clonotype counts in blood were estimated as lymphocyte count times CD3+ fraction times the clone's productive frequency. TCRdb stores this immuneACCESS table with in-frame sequences only. Part of the clones is absent; in the studies checked, under half of the shortfall reflects unresolved V genes, and no reason is known for the rest. V and J calls plus clone size are reproduced from that table; the DNA served to infer D and trimming. The sample table contains approximately 47,000 clones; only one count was recorded for about 86% of them. The ten largest clonotypes hold 4% to 6% of the sample.

This receptor was taken from a person aged 25 to 85 with non-small cell lung cancer. The sample consisted of blood, taken at baseline.

The DNA sequence is given as TGTGCCAGCAGCTTCTCCGGGGACACTAACTTC. It codes for CASSFSGDTNF. The V and J segments used are TRBV7-9 and TRBJ1-2, and possibly TRBD1, on 6 matching bases. The CDR3 has 11 amino acids, counting the end cysteine and phenylalanine. Only the CDR3 portion is preserved as DNA: 33 bases, with reading frame beginning at the first base. CDR1 SEHNR and CDR2 FQNEAQ are derived from the germline V gene (reference sequence).